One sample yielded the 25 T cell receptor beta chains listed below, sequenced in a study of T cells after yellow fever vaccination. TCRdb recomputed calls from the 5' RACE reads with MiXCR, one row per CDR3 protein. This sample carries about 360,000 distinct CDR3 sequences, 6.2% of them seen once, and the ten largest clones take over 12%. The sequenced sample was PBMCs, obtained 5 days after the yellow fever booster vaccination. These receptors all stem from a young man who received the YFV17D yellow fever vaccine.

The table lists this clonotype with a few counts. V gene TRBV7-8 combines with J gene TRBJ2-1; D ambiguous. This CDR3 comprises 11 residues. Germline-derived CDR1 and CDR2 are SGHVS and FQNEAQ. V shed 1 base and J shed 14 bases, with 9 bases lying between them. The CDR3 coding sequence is TGTGCCAGCAGCTTAGGTCCGGATAAGTTCTTC. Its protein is CASSLGPDKFF.

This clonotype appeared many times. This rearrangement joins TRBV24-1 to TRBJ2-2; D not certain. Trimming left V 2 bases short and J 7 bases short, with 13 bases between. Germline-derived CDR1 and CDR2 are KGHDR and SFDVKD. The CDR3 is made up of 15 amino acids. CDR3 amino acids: CATSDSRTVHGELFF. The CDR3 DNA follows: TGTGCCACCAGTGATTCCAGGACCGTTCACGGGGAGCTGTTTTTT.

The CDR3 DNA reads TGTGCCAGCAGCTTGCATAATGTTCGGGCTTTCTTT. This translates into CASSLHNVRAFF. This chain joins TRBV7-2 and TRBJ1-1; D ambiguous. CDR3 length equals 12 residues. The ends were cut back, 3 bases at V and 11 bases at J, with 13 bases in the middle. Germline V gene sequence: CDR1 SGHTA, CDR2 FQGNSA.

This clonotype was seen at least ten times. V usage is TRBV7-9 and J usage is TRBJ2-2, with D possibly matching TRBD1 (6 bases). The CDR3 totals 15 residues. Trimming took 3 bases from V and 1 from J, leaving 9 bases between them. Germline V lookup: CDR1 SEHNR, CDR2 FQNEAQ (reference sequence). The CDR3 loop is CASSLGHRNTGELFF. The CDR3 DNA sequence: TGTGCCAGCAGCTTGGGACACCGGAACACCGGGGAGCTGTTTTTT.

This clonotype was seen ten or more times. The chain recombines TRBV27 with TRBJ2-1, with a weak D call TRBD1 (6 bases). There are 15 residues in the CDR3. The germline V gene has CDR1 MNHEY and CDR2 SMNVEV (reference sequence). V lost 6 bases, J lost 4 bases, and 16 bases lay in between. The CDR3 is CASSSSGTLYNEQFF. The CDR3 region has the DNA TGTGCCAGCAGCTCGTCCGGGACACTGTACAATGAGCAGTTCTTC.

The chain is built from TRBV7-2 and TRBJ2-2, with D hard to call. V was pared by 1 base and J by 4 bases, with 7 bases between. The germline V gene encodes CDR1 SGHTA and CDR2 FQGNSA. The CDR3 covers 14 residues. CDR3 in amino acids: CASSLVKATGELFF. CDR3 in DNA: TGTGCCAGCAGCTTAGTTAAAGCCACCGGGGAGCTGTTTTTT.

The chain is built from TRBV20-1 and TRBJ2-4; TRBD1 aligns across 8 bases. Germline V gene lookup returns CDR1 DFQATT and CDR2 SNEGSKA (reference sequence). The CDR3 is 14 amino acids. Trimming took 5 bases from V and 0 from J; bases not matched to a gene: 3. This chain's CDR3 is CSAARGRAKNIQYF. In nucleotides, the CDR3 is TGCAGTGCTGCCAGGGGGCGAGCCAAAAACATTCAGTACTTC.

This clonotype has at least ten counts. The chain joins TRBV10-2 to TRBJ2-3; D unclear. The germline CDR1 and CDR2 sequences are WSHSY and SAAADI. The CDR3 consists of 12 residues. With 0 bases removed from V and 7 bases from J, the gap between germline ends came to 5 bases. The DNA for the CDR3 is TGCGCCAGCAGTGAGTCTGTTCATACGCAGTATTTT. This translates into CASSESVHTQYF.

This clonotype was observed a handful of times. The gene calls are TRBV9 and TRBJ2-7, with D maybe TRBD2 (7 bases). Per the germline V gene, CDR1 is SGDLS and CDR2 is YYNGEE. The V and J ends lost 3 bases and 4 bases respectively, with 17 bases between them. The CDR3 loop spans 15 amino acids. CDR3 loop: CASSGGGGSVYEQYF. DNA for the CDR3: TGTGCCAGCAGCGGGGGGGGCGGGAGTGTGTACGAGCAGTACTTC.

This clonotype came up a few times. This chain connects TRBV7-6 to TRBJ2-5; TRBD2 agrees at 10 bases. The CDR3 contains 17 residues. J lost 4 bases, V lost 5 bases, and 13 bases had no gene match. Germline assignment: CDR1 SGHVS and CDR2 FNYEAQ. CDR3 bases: TGTGCCAGCAGCCCCTCTTCGAATATAGCGGGAGGAGAGACCCAGTACTTC. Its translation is CASSPSSNIAGGETQYF.

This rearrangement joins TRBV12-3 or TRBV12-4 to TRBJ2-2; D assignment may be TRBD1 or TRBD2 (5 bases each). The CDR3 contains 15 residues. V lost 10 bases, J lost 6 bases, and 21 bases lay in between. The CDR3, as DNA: TGTGCCATCAGACCTCCGGGACCCTTCTCCGGGGAGCTGTTTTTT. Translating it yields CAIRPPGPFSGELFF.

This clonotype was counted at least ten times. The CDR3 reads CASSARNRDGANVLTF. DNA of the CDR3: TGTGCCAGCAGCGCACGCAACAGGGATGGGGCCAACGTCCTGACTTTC. V and J are TRBV7-8 and TRBJ2-6, with a weak D call TRBD1 (6 bases). There are 16 residues in the CDR3. Germline CDR1 and CDR2: SGHVS and FQNEAQ. V was clipped by 5 bases and J by 3 bases, with 14 bases between them.

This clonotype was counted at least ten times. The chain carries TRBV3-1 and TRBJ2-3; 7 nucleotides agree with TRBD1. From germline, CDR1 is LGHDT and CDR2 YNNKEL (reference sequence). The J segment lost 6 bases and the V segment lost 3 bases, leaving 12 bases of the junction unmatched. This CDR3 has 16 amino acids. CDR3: CASSQPGTEYGDTQYF. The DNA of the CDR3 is TGTGCCAGCAGCCAGCCAGGGACAGAGTATGGGGATACGCAGTATTTT.

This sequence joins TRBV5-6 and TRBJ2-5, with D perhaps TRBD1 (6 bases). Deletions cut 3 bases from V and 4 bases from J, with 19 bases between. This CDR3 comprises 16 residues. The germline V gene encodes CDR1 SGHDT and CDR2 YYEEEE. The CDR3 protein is CASSSLRTQGGETQYF. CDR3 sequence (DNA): TGTGCCAGCAGCTCCTTAAGGACACAGGGTGGAGAGACCCAGTACTTC.

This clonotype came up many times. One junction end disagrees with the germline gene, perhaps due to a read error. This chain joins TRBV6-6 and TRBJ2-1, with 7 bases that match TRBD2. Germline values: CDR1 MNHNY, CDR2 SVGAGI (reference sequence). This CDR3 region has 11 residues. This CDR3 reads CASSSTGTKVF. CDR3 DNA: TGTGCCAGCAGTTCCACCGGGACTAAAGTCTTC.

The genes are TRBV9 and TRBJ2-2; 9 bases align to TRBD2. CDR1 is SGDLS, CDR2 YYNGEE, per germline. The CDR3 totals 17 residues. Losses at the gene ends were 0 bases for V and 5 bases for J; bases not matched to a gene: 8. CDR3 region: CASSVGDSGRLTGELFF. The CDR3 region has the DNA TGTGCCAGCAGCGTAGGGGATAGCGGGAGATTAACCGGGGAGCTGTTTTTT.

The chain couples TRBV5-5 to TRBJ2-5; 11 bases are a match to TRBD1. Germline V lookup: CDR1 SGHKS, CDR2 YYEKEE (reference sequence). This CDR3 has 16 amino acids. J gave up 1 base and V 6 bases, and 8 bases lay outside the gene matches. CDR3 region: CASNPAGTGGQETQYF. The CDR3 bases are TGTGCCAGCAACCCGGCCGGGACAGGGGGCCAAGAGACCCAGTACTTC.

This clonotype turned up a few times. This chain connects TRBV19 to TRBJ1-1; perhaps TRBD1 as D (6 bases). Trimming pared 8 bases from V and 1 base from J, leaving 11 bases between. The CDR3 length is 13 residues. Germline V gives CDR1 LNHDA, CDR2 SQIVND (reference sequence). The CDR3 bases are TGTGCCAGTGGAGACAGGCCGAACACTGAAGCTTTCTTT. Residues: CASGDRPNTEAFF.

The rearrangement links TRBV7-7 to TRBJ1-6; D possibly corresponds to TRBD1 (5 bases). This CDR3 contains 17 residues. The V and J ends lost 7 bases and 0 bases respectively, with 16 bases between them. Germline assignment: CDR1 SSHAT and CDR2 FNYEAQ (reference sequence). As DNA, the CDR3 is TGTGCCAGCATACTAGGGACTGGGAGCTCCTATAATTCACCCCTCCACTTT. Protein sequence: CASILGTGSSYNSPLHF.

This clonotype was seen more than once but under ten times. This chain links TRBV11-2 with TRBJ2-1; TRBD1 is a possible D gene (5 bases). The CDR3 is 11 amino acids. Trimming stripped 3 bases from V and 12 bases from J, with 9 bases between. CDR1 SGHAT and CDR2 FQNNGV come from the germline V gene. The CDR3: CASSLQGGQFF. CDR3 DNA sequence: TGTGCCAGCAGCTTGCAGGGTGGGCAGTTCTTC.

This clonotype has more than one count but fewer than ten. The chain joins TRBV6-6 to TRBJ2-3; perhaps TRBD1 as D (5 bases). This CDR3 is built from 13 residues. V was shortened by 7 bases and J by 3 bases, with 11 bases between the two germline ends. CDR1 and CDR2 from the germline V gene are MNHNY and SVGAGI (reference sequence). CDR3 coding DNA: TGTGCCAGCACCCCGTCAGGGACAGATACGCAGTATTTT. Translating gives CASTPSGTDTQYF.

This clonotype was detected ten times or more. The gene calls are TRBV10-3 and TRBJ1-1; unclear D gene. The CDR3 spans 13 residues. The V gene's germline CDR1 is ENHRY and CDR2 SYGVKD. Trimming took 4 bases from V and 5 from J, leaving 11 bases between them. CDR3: CAISVSTETEAFF. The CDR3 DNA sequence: TGTGCCATCAGTGTTTCCACGGAGACTGAAGCTTTCTTT.

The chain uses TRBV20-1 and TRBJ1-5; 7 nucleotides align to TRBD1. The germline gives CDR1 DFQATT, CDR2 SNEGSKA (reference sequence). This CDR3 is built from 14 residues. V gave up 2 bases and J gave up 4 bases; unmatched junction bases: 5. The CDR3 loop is CSARTGTANQPQHF. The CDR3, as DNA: TGCAGTGCTAGAACCGGGACAGCAAATCAGCCCCAGCATTTT.

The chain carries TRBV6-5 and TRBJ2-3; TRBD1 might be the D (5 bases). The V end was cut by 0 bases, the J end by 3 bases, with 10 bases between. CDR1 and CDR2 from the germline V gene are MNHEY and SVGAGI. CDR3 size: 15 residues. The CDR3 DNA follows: TGTGCCAGCAGTTACTCGAGCAGGGTTACAGATACGCAGTATTTT. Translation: CASSYSSRVTDTQYF.

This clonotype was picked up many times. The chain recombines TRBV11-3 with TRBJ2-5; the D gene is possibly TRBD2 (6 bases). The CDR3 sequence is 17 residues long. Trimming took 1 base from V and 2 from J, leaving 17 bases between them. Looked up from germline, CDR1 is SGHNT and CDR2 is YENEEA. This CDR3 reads CASSLGGTGIDQETQYF. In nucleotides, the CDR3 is TGTGCCAGCAGCTTAGGCGGGACCGGGATAGATCAAGAGACCCAGTACTTC.